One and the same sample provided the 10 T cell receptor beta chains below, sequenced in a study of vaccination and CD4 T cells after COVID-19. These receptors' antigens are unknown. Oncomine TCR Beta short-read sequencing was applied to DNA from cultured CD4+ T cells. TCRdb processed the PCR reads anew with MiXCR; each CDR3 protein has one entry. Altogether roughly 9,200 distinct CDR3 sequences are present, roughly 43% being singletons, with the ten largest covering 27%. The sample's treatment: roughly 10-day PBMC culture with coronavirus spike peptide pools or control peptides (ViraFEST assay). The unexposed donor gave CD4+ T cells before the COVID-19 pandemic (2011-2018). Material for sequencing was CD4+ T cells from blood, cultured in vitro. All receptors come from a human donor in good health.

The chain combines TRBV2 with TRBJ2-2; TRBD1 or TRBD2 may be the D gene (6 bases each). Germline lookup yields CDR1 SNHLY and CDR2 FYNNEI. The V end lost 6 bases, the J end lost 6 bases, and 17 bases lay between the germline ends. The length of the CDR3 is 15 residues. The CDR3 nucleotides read TGTGCCAGCAGCGCCGGGACACGGGGGTCCGGGGAGCTGTTTTTT. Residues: CASSAGTRGSGELFF. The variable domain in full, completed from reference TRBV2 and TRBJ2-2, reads EPEVTQTPSHQVTQMGQEVILRCVPISNHLYFYWYRQILGQKVEFLVSFYNNEISEKSEIFDDQFSVERPDGSNFTLKIRSTKLEDSAMYFCASSAGTRGSGELFFGEGSRLTVL.

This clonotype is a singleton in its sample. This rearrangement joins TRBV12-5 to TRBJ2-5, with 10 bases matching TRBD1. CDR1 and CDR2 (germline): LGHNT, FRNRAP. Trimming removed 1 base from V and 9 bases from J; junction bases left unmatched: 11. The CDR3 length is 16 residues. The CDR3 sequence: CASGLDTGTGVKPQYF. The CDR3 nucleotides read TGTGCTAGTGGTTTGGATACCGGGACAGGGGTCAAACCCCAGTACTTC.

CDR3 bases: TGTGCCAGCATGCCCTCCGGTACGCAGTATTTT. Translated: CASMPSGTQYF. The rearrangement joins TRBV2 to TRBJ2-3; D call uncertain. Trimming pared 7 bases from V and 8 bases from J, leaving 10 bases between. This CDR3 comprises 11 residues. The germline V gene has CDR1 SNHLY and CDR2 FYNNEI.

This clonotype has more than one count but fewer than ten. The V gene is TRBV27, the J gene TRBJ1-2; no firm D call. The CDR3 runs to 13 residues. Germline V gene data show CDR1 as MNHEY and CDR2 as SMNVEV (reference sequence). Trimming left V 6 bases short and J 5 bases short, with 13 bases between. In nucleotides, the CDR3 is TGTGCCAGCAGCTCCGGTGTGCTATATGGCTACACCTTC. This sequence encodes CASSSGVLYGYTF.

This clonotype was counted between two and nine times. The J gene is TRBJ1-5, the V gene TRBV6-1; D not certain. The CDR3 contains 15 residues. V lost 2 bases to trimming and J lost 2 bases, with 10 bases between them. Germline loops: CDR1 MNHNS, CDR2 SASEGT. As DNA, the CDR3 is TGTGCCAGCAGTGAAACTCAGGCCCGCAATCAGCCCCAGCATTTT. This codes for CASSETQARNQPQHF.

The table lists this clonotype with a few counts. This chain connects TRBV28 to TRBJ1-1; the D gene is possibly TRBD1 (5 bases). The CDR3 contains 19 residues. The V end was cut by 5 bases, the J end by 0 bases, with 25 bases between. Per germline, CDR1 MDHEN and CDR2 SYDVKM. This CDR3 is CASSPDTGSRVYMNTEAFF. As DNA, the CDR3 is TGTGCCAGCAGTCCCGATACGGGATCCAGGGTATACATGAACACTGAAGCTTTCTTT. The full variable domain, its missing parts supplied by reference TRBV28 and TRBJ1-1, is DVKVTQSSRYLVKRTGEKVFLECVQDMDHENMFWYRQDPGLGLRLIYFSYDVKMKEKGDIPEGYSVSREKKERFSLILESASTNQTSMYLCASSPDTGSRVYMNTEAFFGQGTRLTVV.

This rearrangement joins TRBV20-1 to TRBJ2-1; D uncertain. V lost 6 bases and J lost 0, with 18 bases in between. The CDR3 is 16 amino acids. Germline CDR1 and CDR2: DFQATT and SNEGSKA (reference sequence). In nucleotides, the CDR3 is TGCAGTGCCGCATCGCTTAAGACGAGCTCCTACAATGAGCAGTTCTTC. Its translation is CSAASLKTSSYNEQFF.

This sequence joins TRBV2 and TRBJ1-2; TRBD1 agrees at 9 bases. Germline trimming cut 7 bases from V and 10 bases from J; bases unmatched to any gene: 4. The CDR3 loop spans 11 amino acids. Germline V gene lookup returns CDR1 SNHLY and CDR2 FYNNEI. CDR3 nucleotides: TGTGCCAGCATTCGGACAGGGGACTACACCTTC. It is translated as CASIRTGDYTF.

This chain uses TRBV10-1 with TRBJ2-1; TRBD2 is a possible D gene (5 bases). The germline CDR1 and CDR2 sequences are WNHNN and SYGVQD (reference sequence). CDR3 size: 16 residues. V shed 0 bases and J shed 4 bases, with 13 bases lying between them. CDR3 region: CASSESFSGPYNEQFF. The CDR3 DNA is TGCGCCAGCAGTGAGTCGTTCAGCGGACCGTACAATGAGCAGTTCTTC.

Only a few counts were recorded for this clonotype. The CDR3 coding sequence is TGTGCCAGTAGTGTGGCGGGGTATGGCTACACCTTC. This sequence encodes CASSVAGYGYTF. This sequence joins TRBV19 and TRBJ1-2; no reliable D call. Germline values: CDR1 LNHDA, CDR2 SQIVND (reference sequence). This CDR3 spans 12 amino acids. The ends were cut back, 5 bases at V and 5 bases at J, with 9 bases in the middle.